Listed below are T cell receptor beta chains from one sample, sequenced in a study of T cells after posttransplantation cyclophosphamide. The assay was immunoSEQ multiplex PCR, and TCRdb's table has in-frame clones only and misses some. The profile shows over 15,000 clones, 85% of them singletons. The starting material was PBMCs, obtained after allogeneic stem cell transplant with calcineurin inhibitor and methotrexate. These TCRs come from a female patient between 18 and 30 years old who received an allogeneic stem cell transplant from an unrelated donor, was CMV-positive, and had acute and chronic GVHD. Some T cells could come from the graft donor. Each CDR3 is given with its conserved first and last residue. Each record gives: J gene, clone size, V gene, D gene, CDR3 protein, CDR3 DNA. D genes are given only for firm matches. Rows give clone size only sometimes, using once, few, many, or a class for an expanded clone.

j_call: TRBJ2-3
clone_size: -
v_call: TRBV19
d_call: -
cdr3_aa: CASSIDGQGRLAANTDTQYF
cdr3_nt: TGTGCCAGTAGTATAGACGGACAGGGGAGACTAGCGGCAAACACAGATACGCAGTATTTT

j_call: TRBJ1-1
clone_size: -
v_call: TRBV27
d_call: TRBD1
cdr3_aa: CASTDRAGTEAFF
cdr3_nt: TGTGCCAGCACCGACAGGGCGGGCACTGAAGCTTTCTTT

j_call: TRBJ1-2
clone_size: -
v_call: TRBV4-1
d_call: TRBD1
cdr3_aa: CASSHQGQRYGYTF
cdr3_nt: TGCGCCAGCAGCCACCAGGGACAGCGCTATGGCTACACCTTC

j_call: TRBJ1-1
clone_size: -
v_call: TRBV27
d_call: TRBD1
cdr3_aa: CASRTGGNTEAFF
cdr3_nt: TGTGCCTCCCGGACAGGGGGGAACACTGAAGCTTTCTTT

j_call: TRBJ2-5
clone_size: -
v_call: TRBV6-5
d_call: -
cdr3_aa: CASSYSTRAETQYF
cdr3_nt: TGTGCCAGCAGTTACTCGACGAGAGCGGAGACCCAGTACTTC

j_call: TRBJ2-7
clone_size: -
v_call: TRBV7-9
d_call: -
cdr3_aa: CASSQAGRSYEQYF
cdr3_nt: TGTGCCAGCAGCCAAGCAGGTCGCTCCTACGAGCAGTACTTC

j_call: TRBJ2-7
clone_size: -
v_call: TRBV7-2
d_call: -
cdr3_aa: CASSLRMPKGERAYEQYF
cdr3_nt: TGTGCCAGCAGCTTAAGGATGCCCAAGGGGGAGAGGGCCTACGAGCAGTACTTC

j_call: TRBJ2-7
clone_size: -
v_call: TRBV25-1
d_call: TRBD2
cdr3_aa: CASSALAGYSYEQYF
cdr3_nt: TGTGCCAGCAGTGCGTTAGCGGGCTACTCCTACGAGCAGTACTTC

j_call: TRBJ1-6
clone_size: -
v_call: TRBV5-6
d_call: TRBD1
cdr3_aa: CASSLADRALYNSPLHF
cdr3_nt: TGTGCCAGCAGCTTGGCCGACAGGGCGCTCTATAATTCACCCCTCCACTTT

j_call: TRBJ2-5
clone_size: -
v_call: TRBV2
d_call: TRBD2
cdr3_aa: CASRSLAGEEETQYF
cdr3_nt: TGTGCCAGCAGATCCCTAGCGGGTGAGGAAGAGACCCAGTACTTC

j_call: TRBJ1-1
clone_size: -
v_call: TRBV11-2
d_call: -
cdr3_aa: CASSLDWGGTEAFF
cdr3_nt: TGTGCCAGCAGCTTAGATTGGGGGGGAACTGAAGCTTTCTTT

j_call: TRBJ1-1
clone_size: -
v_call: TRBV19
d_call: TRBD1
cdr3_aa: CASRNTGGREAFF
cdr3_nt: TGTGCCAGTAGAAATACAGGGGGCAGGGAAGCTTTCTTT

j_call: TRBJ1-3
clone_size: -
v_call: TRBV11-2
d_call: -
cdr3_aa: CASSLDPAHRGNTIYF
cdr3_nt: TGTGCCAGCAGCTTAGATCCTGCACACAGGGGAAACACCATATATTTT

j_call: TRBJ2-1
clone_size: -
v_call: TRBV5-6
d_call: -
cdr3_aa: CASSLRVGEQFF
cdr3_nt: TGTGCCAGCAGCCTCCGGGTGGGTGAGCAGTTCTTC

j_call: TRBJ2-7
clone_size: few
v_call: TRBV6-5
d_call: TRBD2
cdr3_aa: CASSARTSGRAQQYF
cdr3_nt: TGTGCCAGCAGTGCCCGGACTAGCGGGAGGGCACAGCAGTACTTC

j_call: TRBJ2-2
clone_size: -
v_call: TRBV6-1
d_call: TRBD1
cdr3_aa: CASRLGQANTGELFF
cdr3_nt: TGTGCCAGCAGACTCGGACAGGCGAACACCGGGGAGCTGTTTTTT

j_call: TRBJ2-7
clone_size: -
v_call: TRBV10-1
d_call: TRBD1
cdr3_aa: CASSSGQAPYEQYF
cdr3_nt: TGCGCCAGCAGTTCGGGACAGGCGCCCTACGAGCAGTACTTC

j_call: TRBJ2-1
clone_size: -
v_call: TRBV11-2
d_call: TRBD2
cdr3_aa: CASSGSSGRAVDEQFF
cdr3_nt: TGTGCCAGCAGCGGATCTAGCGGGAGGGCTGTGGATGAGCAGTTCTTC

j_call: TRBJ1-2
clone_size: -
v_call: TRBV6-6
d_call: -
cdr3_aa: CASSVTGQHGYTF
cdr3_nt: TGTGCCAGCAGTGTGACAGGCCAACATGGCTACACCTTC

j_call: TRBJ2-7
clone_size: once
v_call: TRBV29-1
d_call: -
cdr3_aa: CSVERADTYEQYF
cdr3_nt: TGCAGCGTTGAACGCGCGGACACCTACGAGCAGTACTTC

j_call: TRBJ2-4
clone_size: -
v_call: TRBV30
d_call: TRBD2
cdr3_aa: CAWSVASGSDIQYF
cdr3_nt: TGTGCCTGGAGTGTTGCTAGCGGGAGTGACATTCAGTACTTC

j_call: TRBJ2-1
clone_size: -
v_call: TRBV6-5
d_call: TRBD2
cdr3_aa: CASRAPGRAEFF
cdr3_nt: TGTGCCAGCAGAGCCCCTGGGAGGGCTGAGTTCTTC

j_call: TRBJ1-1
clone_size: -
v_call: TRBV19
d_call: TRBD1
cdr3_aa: CASSAGTGNTEAFF
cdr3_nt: TGTGCCAGTAGTGCCGGGACAGGTAACACTGAAGCTTTCTTT

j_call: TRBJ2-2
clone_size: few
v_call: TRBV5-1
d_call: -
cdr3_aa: CASSWAASNTGELFF
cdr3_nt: TGCGCCAGCAGCTGGGCCGCCTCGAACACCGGGGAGCTGTTTTTT

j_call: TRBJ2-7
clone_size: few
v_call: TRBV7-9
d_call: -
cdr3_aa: CASSLASLPSSEQYF
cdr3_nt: TGTGCCAGCAGCTTAGCAAGCCTACCTAGCTCCGAGCAGTACTTC

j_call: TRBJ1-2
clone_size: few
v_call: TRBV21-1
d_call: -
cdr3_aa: CASSNIDSNTF
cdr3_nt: TGTGCCAGCAGCAACATCGACAGTAACACCTTC

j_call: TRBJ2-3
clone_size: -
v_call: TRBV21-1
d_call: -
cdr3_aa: CASSKEDSGNGGTDTQYF
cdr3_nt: TGTGCCAGCAGCAAAGAGGATAGCGGGAACGGGGGCACAGATACGCAGTATTTT